The present TCR beta chain was sequenced within a study of vaccination and CD4 T cells after COVID-19. The wider study: With eight to ten mild cases and one severe, convalescent patients were SARS-CoV-2 positive by nasal swab PCR.

TCRdb reprocessed the PCR reads via MiXCR and lists one record per CDR3 protein. The sample records about 19,000 distinct CDR3 sequences, 60% being singletons. Germline V CDR1 and CDR2: MNHNS, SASEGT. Trimming removed 4 bases from V and 7 bases from J; junction bases left unmatched: 13. CDR3 length equals 15 residues. This chain connects TRBV6-1 to TRBJ2-7, with 7 bases matching TRBD1. The sample here was CD4+ T cells from blood, taken after SARS-CoV-2 vaccination. This clonotype was sampled from a human donor who had recovered from COVID-19. This chain's CDR3 is CASSAPGTAWGEQYF. The CDR3, as DNA: TGTGCCAGCAGTGCCCCGGGGACAGCCTGGGGAGAGCAGTACTTC.